The rows below give T cell receptor beta chains drawn from one sample of a study of T cell repertoires in cytomegalovirus infection. TCRdb analysed the reads with MiXCR anew, one entry per CDR3 protein. The table has around 450,000 distinct CDR3 sequences, roughly 30% seen once; the top ten hold roughly an eighth. The sample consisted of PBMCs. The receptors were gathered from a human donor in good health (CMV status not recorded). Some clones in this sample may be carry-over from other donors' samples. Each CDR3 is given with its conserved first and last residue. D genes are given only for firm matches. Clone size, where shown, is once, few, many, or a class for clones that have expanded.

D gene: TRBD2
J gene: TRBJ2-5
V gene: TRBV7-2
clone size: many
CDR3 protein: CASSLREAGGPKETQYF
CDR3 DNA: TGTGCCAGCAGCTTAAGGGAAGCGGGGGGCCCTAAAGAGACCCAGTACTTC

D gene: NA
J gene: TRBJ1-6
V gene: TRBV6-5
clone size: many
CDR3 protein: CASSYLGLPGAKTTDSPLHF
CDR3 DNA: TGTGCCAGCAGTTACTTAGGATTACCCGGAGCTAAGACAACGGATTCACCCCTCCACTTT

D gene: NA
J gene: TRBJ1-2
V gene: TRBV5-6
clone size: NA
CDR3 protein: CASRPPTGTYGYTF
CDR3 DNA: TGTGCCAGCAGACCACCCACAGGGACCTATGGCTACACCTTC

D gene: NA
J gene: TRBJ2-1
V gene: TRBV12-3/TRBV12-4
clone size: NA
CDR3 protein: CASSPPTGAKDEQFF
CDR3 DNA: TGTGCCAGCAGCCCACCGACGGGGGCTAAAGATGAGCAGTTCTTC

D gene: NA
J gene: TRBJ1-3
V gene: TRBV7-2
clone size: NA
CDR3 protein: CASSRLGTGNSGNTIYF
CDR3 DNA: TGTGCCAGCAGCCGACTAGGGACGGGAAACTCTGGAAACACCATATATTTT

D gene: NA
J gene: TRBJ2-2
V gene: TRBV29-1
clone size: few
CDR3 protein: CSVRDAGRTGELFF
CDR3 DNA: TGCAGCGTGCGGGACGCCGGACGGACCGGGGAGCTGTTTTTT

D gene: NA
J gene: TRBJ1-1
V gene: TRBV6-2/TRBV6-3
clone size: NA
CDR3 protein: CASRPPGGTEAFF
CDR3 DNA: TGTGCCAGCAGGCCTCCCGGGGGTACTGAAGCTTTCTTT

D gene: NA
J gene: TRBJ2-7
V gene: TRBV6-2/TRBV6-3
clone size: few
CDR3 protein: CASSYSVLTSYEQYF
CDR3 DNA: TGTGCCAGCAGTTACTCGGTCCTGACAAGCTACGAGCAGTACTTC

D gene: NA
J gene: TRBJ2-7
V gene: TRBV2
clone size: NA
CDR3 protein: CASGQGVYEQYF
CDR3 DNA: TGTGCCAGCGGTCAGGGTGTCTACGAGCAGTACTTC

D gene: TRBD2
J gene: TRBJ2-6
V gene: TRBV12-3/TRBV12-4
clone size: once
CDR3 protein: CASSPRGGGNSGANVLNF
CDR3 DNA: TGTGCCAGCAGTCCCCGGGGGGGGGGCAACTCTGGGGCCAACGTCCTGAATTTC

D gene: TRBD2
J gene: TRBJ2-1
V gene: TRBV24-1
clone size: NA
CDR3 protein: CATNNGLAGLNEQFF
CDR3 DNA: TGTGCCACCAACAACGGACTAGCGGGGTTAAATGAGCAGTTCTTC

D gene: NA
J gene: TRBJ2-7
V gene: TRBV20-1
clone size: NA
CDR3 protein: CSAREPRTSYEQYF
CDR3 DNA: TGCAGTGCTAGAGAACCCAGGACTTCCTACGAGCAGTACTTC

D gene: NA
J gene: TRBJ2-7
V gene: TRBV20-1
clone size: few
CDR3 protein: CSARPDLYEQYF
CDR3 DNA: TGCAGTGCGAGACCTGACCTATACGAGCAGTACTTC

D gene: TRBD2
J gene: TRBJ2-3
V gene: TRBV11-2
clone size: NA
CDR3 protein: CASSFTSGVNHDTQYF
CDR3 DNA: TGTGCCAGCAGCTTCACTAGCGGGGTTAACCATGATACGCAGTATTTT

D gene: NA
J gene: TRBJ2-7
V gene: TRBV6-1
clone size: few
CDR3 protein: CASSYRRMGEQYF
CDR3 DNA: TGTGCCAGCAGTTACAGGAGGATGGGGGAGCAGTACTTC

D gene: TRBD2
J gene: TRBJ2-1
V gene: TRBV19
clone size: NA
CDR3 protein: CATKGRGTYNEQFF
CDR3 DNA: TGTGCCACCAAGGGGCGGGGGACCTACAATGAGCAGTTCTTC